This TCR beta chain was sequenced for a study of regulatory T cells in long-lasting Graves disease. Comment on this clonotype: Its antigen is still unknown.

CDR3 regions were amplified by Arm-PCR using iRepertoire HTBI primers to build TCR beta libraries. TCRdb re-called the multiplex PCR reads through MiXCR, storing one row per CDR3 protein. The sample records about 530,000 distinct CDR3 sequences, about 16% being singletons. Germline V gene data show CDR1 as DFQATT and CDR2 as SNEGSKA (reference sequence). The CDR3 covers 13 residues. V gave up 1 base and J gave up 6 bases, with 7 bases separating them. Study observations and caveats: Clonotypes that were public and shared totalled a few thousand in persistent patients versus around 970 in new patients.

Time point in this sample: newly diagnosed GD, antithyroid drugs for less than 3 months. Extracted PBMC RNA gave rise to the TCR library. In Xi'an, China, an endocrinology department was the source of patients. The same sample was also studied in work on T cells in Graves' hyperthyroidism and ophthalmopathy. That paper states: Hyperthyroidism patients were newly diagnosed, had disease duration under 2 months, and were aged 18 to 65 years.

The starting material was peripheral blood mononuclear cells (PBMCs), obtained at new diagnosis, from a patient treated with antithyroid drugs. The origin of this receptor is a woman aged 40-60 years with Graves disease. This chain links TRBV20-1 with TRBJ1-6, with D unresolved. CDR3 in amino acids: CSARGASNSPLHF. CDR3 DNA sequence: TGCAGTGCTAGAGGGGCTAGTAATTCACCCCTCCACTTT.